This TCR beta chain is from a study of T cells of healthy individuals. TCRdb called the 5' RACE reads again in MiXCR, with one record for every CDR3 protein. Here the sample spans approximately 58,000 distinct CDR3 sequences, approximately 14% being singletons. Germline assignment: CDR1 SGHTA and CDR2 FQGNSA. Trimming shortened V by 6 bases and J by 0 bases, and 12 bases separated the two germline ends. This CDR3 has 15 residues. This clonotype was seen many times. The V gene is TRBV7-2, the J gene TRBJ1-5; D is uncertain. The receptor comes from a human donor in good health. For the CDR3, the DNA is TGTGCCAGCAGTCCTTGGCCGGATAGCAATCAGCCCCAGCATTTT. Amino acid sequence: CASSPWPDSNQPQHF.